Following are 31 T cell receptor beta chains from one sample sequenced in a study of T cells in Graves' hyperthyroidism and ophthalmopathy (dated by TCRdb to about 2019). The library was made by multiplex PCR. TCRdb shows the sequencer as Illumina HiSeq 2000. The TCR beta CDR3 regions were amplified from RNA transcripts. The TCR CDR3 was subjected to a first round of RT-PCR using the HTBI primer set and the Qiagen OneStep RT-PCR kit. TCRdb reran the public reads through fastp at Q25 and MiXCR, keeping productive beta chains. CDR3 protein duplicates are merged, each entry listing the most common genes and DNA. This sample comprises nearly 600,000 distinct CDR3 sequences, about 15% of them detected only once. Less than 6% of the sample lies in the top ten. Sequencing input: blood. These receptors all stem from a woman aged 25 to 45 with Graves' hyperthyroidism that later progressed to Graves' ophthalmopathy.

This clonotype came up many times. J is TRBJ1-1 and V is TRBV7-8, with D perhaps matching TRBD1 (6 bases). Per the germline V gene, CDR1 is SGHVS and CDR2 is FQNEAQ. V lost 1 base and J lost 1, with 16 bases in between. The length of the CDR3 is 17 residues. The CDR3 DNA is TGTGCCAGCAGCTTAGTCTCCAGGCCGGGGGCGAACACTGAAGCTTTCTTT. Residues: CASSLVSRPGANTEAFF.

This clonotype was seen just once. Because the CDR3 is missing its conserved closing phenylalanine or tryptophan, this is likely a read error. The rearrangement uses TRBV10-3 and TRBJ2-7; 10 positions agree with TRBD2. The CDR3 has 15 residues. CDR1 and CDR2 from the germline V gene are ENHRY and SYGVKD. The junction had 12 bases not matched to a gene; V was cut back by 10 bases and J by 3 bases. CDR3 sequence reads: CASTESTSGNYEQYL. The CDR3, as DNA: TGTGCCAGCACTGAGTCTACTAGCGGGAACTACGAGCAGTACCTC.

The chain employs TRBV30 and TRBJ2-2; tentatively, D is TRBD1 (5 bases). Germline V gives CDR1 GTSNPN, CDR2 SVGIG (reference sequence). V was clipped by 2 bases and J by 2 bases, with 9 bases between them. CDR3 length equals 14 residues. The chain's CDR3 is CAWSPQVNTGELFF. For the CDR3, the DNA is TGTGCCTGGAGTCCACAGGTTAACACCGGGGAGCTGTTTTTT.

The chain is built from TRBV20-1 and TRBJ2-7, with 10 bases that match TRBD2. The CDR3 runs to 16 residues. In germline, CDR1 is DFQATT, CDR2 SNEGSKA (reference sequence). Trimming removed 0 bases from V and 2 bases from J; junction bases left unmatched: 7. The CDR3 is CSARDPRTSGTYEQYF. CDR3 sequence (DNA): TGCAGTGCTAGAGATCCCCGGACTAGCGGTACCTACGAGCAGTACTTC.

In this sample, this clonotype turned up many times. The chain is built from TRBV19 and TRBJ1-1, with 8 positions matching TRBD1. After removal of 5 bases from V and 4 bases from J, the junction contained 6 bases not matched to a gene. The CDR3 is 14 residues long. Germline lookup yields CDR1 LNHDA and CDR2 SQIVND (reference sequence). CDR3 sequence (DNA): TGTGCCAGTAGTTTCCGGGACAGGCCCACTGAAGCTTTCTTT. This sequence encodes CASSFRDRPTEAFF.

This clonotype occurred many times. The chain has TRBV20-1 and TRBJ1-4; D unclear. Trimming left V 0 bases short and J 8 bases short, with 13 bases between. Germline V gene sequence: CDR1 DFQATT, CDR2 SNEGSKA (reference sequence). This CDR3 has 14 residues. The CDR3 is CSARDDNRAEKLFF. DNA of the CDR3: TGCAGTGCTAGAGATGACAATAGGGCCGAAAAACTGTTTTTT.

This clonotype came up many times. The chain carries TRBV12-5 and TRBJ1-5, with no clear D. This CDR3 comprises 13 residues. The germline V gene has CDR1 LGHNT and CDR2 FRNRAP. V lost 0 bases and J lost 6, with 6 bases in between. CDR3 nucleotides: TGTGCTAGTGGTTTGGTCCCGAGTCAGCCCCAGCATTTT. Translating gives CASGLVPSQPQHF.

This clonotype was found many times. This chain joins TRBV27 and TRBJ1-1, with D possibly matching TRBD1 (5 bases). V lost 7 bases to trimming and J lost 4 bases, with 13 bases between them. Germline lookup yields CDR1 MNHEY and CDR2 SMNVEV (reference sequence). The CDR3 loop spans 13 amino acids. The CDR3: CASISAGTTEAFF. The DNA for the CDR3 is TGTGCCAGCATCTCGGCTGGGACCACTGAAGCTTTCTTT.

This clonotype was seen ten or more times. The rearrangement joins TRBV24-1 to TRBJ2-3; 7 nucleotides line up with TRBD1. This CDR3 is 15 amino acids long. Per germline, CDR1 KGHDR and CDR2 SFDVKD. Trimming at V came to 4 bases and at J to 10 bases, leaving 13 bases not matched to a gene. This CDR3 reads CATSDTTIRQGSQYF. The CDR3 DNA reads as TGTGCCACCAGTGACACTACAATTCGACAGGGTTCGCAGTATTTT.

This clonotype was counted a few times. For the CDR3, the DNA is TGTGCCAGTAGTAAACAGGAGAGCTCCTACGAGCAGTACTTC. It specifies CASSKQESSYEQYF. The chain recombines TRBV19 with TRBJ2-7; weak D call: TRBD1 (5 bases). Between the trimmed V and J ends, which lost 4 bases and 0 bases, there was a span of 10 bases. Per the germline V gene, CDR1 is LNHDA and CDR2 is SQIVND (reference sequence). The CDR3 totals 14 residues.

This clonotype was detected many times. V gene TRBV6-2 or TRBV6-3 combines with J gene TRBJ1-4, with 7 bases identical to TRBD1. CDR3 length: 15 residues. Germline assignment: CDR1 MNHEY and CDR2 SVGEGT. Losses at the gene ends were 8 bases for V and 7 bases for J; bases not matched to a gene: 13. The CDR3 coding sequence is TGTGCCAGCGTCACGGCGGAGGGGGCGGGTGAAAAACTGTTTTTT. Translated: CASVTAEGAGEKLFF.

This clonotype was counted between two and nine times. The V and J genes are TRBV6-2 or TRBV6-3 and TRBJ2-3; D perhaps matches TRBD1 (6 bases). The V gene's germline CDR1 is MNHEY and CDR2 SVGEGT. The CDR3 spans 14 residues. The V end lost 4 bases, the J end lost 5 bases, and 13 bases lay between the germline ends. For the CDR3, the DNA is TGTGCCAGCAGTTCGTTCAGGGGAAGAGATACGCAGTATTTT. It yields the protein CASSSFRGRDTQYF.

In its sample, this clonotype was seen a few times. In DNA form, the CDR3 reads TGCAGCGTCCCCAAAGGCTCAGGGAACTATGGCTACACCTTC. Translating gives CSVPKGSGNYGYTF. The chain couples TRBV29-1 to TRBJ1-2; weak D call: TRBD1 (5 bases). Trimming removed 6 bases at V and 2 bases at J, with 16 bases between. In germline, CDR1 is SQVTM, CDR2 ANQGSEA. CDR3 size: 14 residues.

This clonotype was seen a handful of times. A much larger clone lies a single base off, so this may be a read error. The chain uses TRBV20-1 and TRBJ2-7, with TRBD2 matching 8 bases. CDR3 length: 15 amino acids. The J segment lost 4 bases and the V segment lost 0 bases, leaving 8 bases of the junction unmatched. Germline assignment: CDR1 DFQATT and CDR2 SNEGSKA (reference sequence). CDR3 DNA: TGCAGTGCTAGAGACCAGCGGGGGAGGGGATACGAGCAGTACTTC. Amino acid sequence: CSARDQRGRGYEQYF.

J is TRBJ2-3 and V is TRBV9, with D possibly TRBD1 on 6 matching bases. The CDR3 totals 13 residues. Trimming pared 3 bases from V and 2 bases from J, leaving 7 bases between. The germline gives CDR1 SGDLS, CDR2 YYNGEE. CDR3 sequence reads: CASSGTDTDTQYF. CDR3 sequence (DNA): TGTGCCAGCAGCGGGACAGACACAGATACGCAGTATTTT. Full variable domain (outside the CDR3, taken from reference TRBV9 and TRBJ2-3): DSGVTQTPKHLITATGQRVTLRCSPRSGDLSVYWYQQSLDQGLQFLIQYYNGEERAKGNILERFSAQQFPDLHSELNLSSLELGDSALYFCASSGTDTDTQYFGPGTRLTVL.

This clonotype was found a few times. The V gene is TRBV6-6, the J gene TRBJ2-2, with D possibly being TRBD1 (5 bases). The V end was cut by 2 bases, the J end by 6 bases, with 13 bases between. The length of the CDR3 is 15 residues. Germline assignment: CDR1 MNHNY and CDR2 SVGAGI (reference sequence). The CDR3 sequence: CASSYLARGSGELFF. In DNA, the CDR3 is TGTGCCAGCAGTTACCTGGCTAGGGGCTCCGGGGAGCTGTTTTTT.

The chain recombines TRBV2 with TRBJ1-1, with D possibly being TRBD1 (5 bases). The V gene's germline CDR1 is SNHLY and CDR2 FYNNEI. With 4 bases removed from V and 4 bases from J, the gap between germline ends came to 10 bases. The CDR3 runs to 13 residues. As DNA, the CDR3 is TGTGCCAGCAGTGCATCAGGGATCACTGAAGCTTTCTTT. It codes for CASSASGITEAFF.

This clonotype was seen many times. This rearrangement joins TRBV7-9 to TRBJ1-3; no firm D call. Germline CDR1 is SEHNR and CDR2 is FQNEAQ (reference sequence). The CDR3 totals 17 residues. The V end was cut by 1 base, the J end by 0 bases, with 13 bases between. In DNA, the CDR3 is TGTGCCAGCAGCTTAGATCGGATCGACACCTCTGGAAACACCATATATTTT. Encoded protein: CASSLDRIDTSGNTIYF.

This clonotype was recorded many times. The V and J genes are TRBV13 and TRBJ2-7; D might be TRBD1 or TRBD2, each matching 5 bases. V was shortened by 2 bases and J by 3 bases, with 11 bases between the two germline ends. CDR3 length: 14 residues. Germline CDR1 is PRHDT and CDR2 is FYEKMQ (reference sequence). The CDR3 DNA sequence: TGTGCCAGCAGCTTATCAGGGAGCGGCTACGAGCAGTACTTC. Translating gives CASSLSGSGYEQYF.

The sample holds many counts of this clonotype. J is TRBJ2-1 and V is TRBV2; 7 nucleotides align to TRBD2. The CDR3 runs 14 residues. The V and J ends lost 6 bases and 8 bases, in that order; junction bases with no gene match: 10. Germline CDR1 SNHLY, CDR2 FYNNEI. CDR3 DNA: TGTGCCAGCAGGGCCGGGGGGAGGAGCGATGAGCAGTTCTTC. This translates into CASRAGGRSDEQFF.

This clonotype was seen many times. The rearrangement links TRBV29-1 to TRBJ1-1; TRBD1 agrees at 9 bases. The CDR3 has 14 residues. CDR1 and CDR2 (germline): SQVTM, ANQGSEA. The CDR3 DNA reads as TGCAGTGTGATCCTACAGGGGGCGAACACTGAAGCTTTCTTT. Encoded protein: CSVILQGANTEAFF.

Many counts were recorded for this clonotype. The DNA is left out, because the CDR3 cannot be placed on it with certainty; the CDR3 is given as TCRdb lists it. The chain employs TRBV20-1 and TRBJ2-5; TRBD1, the table's D call, lacks a check against the DNA. Germline loops: CDR1 DFQATT, CDR2 SNEGSKA (reference sequence). Both ends counted, the CDR3 spans 13 residues. CDR3 sequence reads: CSAFGPGEETQYF.

This clonotype has only one observation. The J gene is TRBJ1-5, the V gene TRBV20-1; possibly TRBD1 for D (5 bases). The V and J ends lost 1 base and 7 bases respectively, with 17 bases between them. This CDR3 is built from 15 residues. Germline V gene sequence: CDR1 DFQATT, CDR2 SNEGSKA (reference sequence). CDR3 amino acids: CSARGRRGVRQPQHF. The CDR3 nucleotides are TGCAGTGCTAGAGGCAGAAGGGGCGTTCGGCAGCCCCAGCATTTT.

This clonotype was counted at least ten times. DNA of the CDR3: TGTGCCAGTAGTGATCGTCGACAGTCTAACTATGGCTACACCTTC. Its translation is CASSDRRQSNYGYTF. V gene TRBV19 combines with J gene TRBJ1-2, with D tentatively TRBD1 (5 bases). Germline values: CDR1 LNHDA, CDR2 SQIVND (reference sequence). This CDR3 has 15 amino acids. Deletions cut 5 bases from V and 0 bases from J, with 13 bases between.

This clonotype was observed a few times. The chain joins TRBV7-9 to TRBJ1-1, with 7 bases identical to TRBD1. The CDR3 totals 15 residues. Germline CDR1 is SEHNR and CDR2 is FQNEAQ (reference sequence). Trimming at V came to 4 bases and at J to 2 bases, leaving 7 bases not matched to a gene. DNA of the CDR3: TGTGCCAGCAGCTCACCCGGACAGGCAAACACTGAAGCTTTCTTT. Its protein product is CASSSPGQANTEAFF.

The sample holds many counts of this clonotype. This sequence joins TRBV7-2 and TRBJ1-1; a possible D gene is TRBD1 (5 bases). V was shortened by 1 base and J by 2 bases, with 14 bases between the two germline ends. CDR3 size: 16 residues. Per germline, CDR1 SGHTA and CDR2 FQGNSA. The chain's CDR3 is CASSLERQQLNTEAFF. The CDR3 region has the DNA TGTGCCAGCAGCTTAGAACGACAGCAACTTAACACTGAAGCTTTCTTT.

The gene calls are TRBV2 and TRBJ1-1; a weak D match, TRBD1 (5 bases). V was trimmed by 3 bases and J by 0 bases, leaving 14 bases between them. CDR3 length equals 16 residues. The germline gives CDR1 SNHLY, CDR2 FYNNEI. This CDR3 is CASSDGGGWMNTEAFF. DNA of the CDR3: TGTGCCAGCAGTGATGGCGGGGGGTGGATGAACACTGAAGCTTTCTTT.

In this sample, this clonotype turned up many times. This chain uses TRBV12-3 or TRBV12-4 with TRBJ1-1; D is ambiguous. CDR3 size: 11 residues. The ends were cut back, 7 bases at V and 5 bases at J, with 8 bases in the middle. The CDR3 reads CASKSWTEAFF. Here the CDR3 DNA reads TGTGCCAGCAAAAGTTGGACTGAAGCTTTCTTT.

This clonotype was counted at least ten times. The chain has TRBV24-1 and TRBJ2-3, with a weak D call TRBD1 (6 bases). The CDR3 is 14 amino acids. Germline V gene data show CDR1 as KGHDR and CDR2 as SFDVKD. V dropped 5 bases and J dropped 1 base, with 9 bases sitting between them. Written as DNA, the CDR3 is TGTGCCACCAGTGCGACAGGAGGCACAGATACGCAGTATTTT. It translates to CATSATGGTDTQYF.

This clonotype was picked up many times. The V call is TRBV11-2, the J call TRBJ2-1; 7 positions match TRBD2. The CDR3 is 14 residues long. The germline gives CDR1 SGHAT, CDR2 FQNNGV. V was clipped by 5 bases and J by 10 bases; unmatched bases: 11. The CDR3 DNA reads TGTGCCAGCAGCCGGCACATAACTAGCGAAGAGCAGTTCTTC. Translation: CASSRHITSEEQFF.

V is TRBV2 and J is TRBJ2-7; D may correspond to TRBD1 or TRBD2 (5 bases each). Germline values: CDR1 SNHLY, CDR2 FYNNEI. With 8 bases removed from V and 6 bases from J, the gap between germline ends came to 17 bases. This CDR3 has 13 amino acids. CDR3 nucleotides: TGTGCCAGCGAGGGGCTACGGCCGGGCGAGCAGTACTTC. It translates to CASEGLRPGEQYF.